These T cell receptor beta chains were read from a single sample in a study of T cells in Graves' hyperthyroidism and ophthalmopathy. TCRdb called the multiplex PCR reads again in MiXCR, with one record for every CDR3 protein. The data hold a few hundred thousand distinct CDR3 sequences, with about 15% observed a single time. The specimen was blood. All receptors come from a woman younger than 45 with Graves' hyperthyroidism. Both conserved end residues are part of each CDR3. The D gene is left open where the match is weak. Only part of the rows carry a size: once, few, many, or a class if the clone is expanded.

J: TRBJ2-1
size: -
V: TRBV7-3
D: -
DNA: TGTGCCGGCAGCTCGACACGGACTCGTAGCGACAATGAGCAGTTCTTC
CDR3: CAGSSTRTRSDNEQFF

J: TRBJ2-2
size: few
V: TRBV27
D: TRBD2
DNA: TGTGCCAGCAGTTTATCAATAGCGGGTACTCCCGGGGAGCTGTTTTTT
CDR3: CASSLSIAGTPGELFF

J: TRBJ1-5
size: many
V: TRBV18
D: -
DNA: TGTGCCAGCTCACCGCGGGGGCTCGGTCAGCCCCAGCATTTT
CDR3: CASSPRGLGQPQHF

J: TRBJ2-7
size: many
V: TRBV5-1
D: TRBD1
DNA: TGCGCCAGCAGCTTGGAGGGACAGGGACCTGGCGAGCAGTACTTC
CDR3: CASSLEGQGPGEQYF

J: TRBJ2-3
size: -
V: TRBV20-1
D: TRBD1
DNA: TGCAGTGCCCTCGACAGGGTTTCATATGATACGCAGTATTTT
CDR3: CSALDRVSYDTQYF

J: TRBJ2-7
size: -
V: TRBV4-1
D: -
DNA: TGCGCCAGCAGCCAAGATGAGGGAACCTACGAGCAGTACTTC
CDR3: CASSQDEGTYEQYF

J: TRBJ1-3
size: many
V: TRBV5-1
D: TRBD1
DNA: TGCGCCAGCAGCTTCGGACAGGGGGTAGACACCATATATTTT
CDR3: CASSFGQGVDTIYF

J: TRBJ1-1
size: few
V: TRBV12-3/TRBV12-4
D: -
DNA: TGTGCCAGCAGTTTAGGCAGGGTGGGGACGATGAACACTGGAGCTTTCTTT
CDR3: CASSLGRVGTMNTGAFF

J: TRBJ2-5
size: many
V: TRBV20-1
D: -
DNA: TGCAGTGCTAGAGACCCCCGGAGCAGCAGGAAAGAGACCCAGTACTTC
CDR3: CSARDPRSSRKETQYF

J: TRBJ2-2
size: few
V: TRBV5-1
D: -
DNA: TGCGCCAGCAGCTTGGGGTCGGACACCGGGGAGCTGTTTTTT
CDR3: CASSLGSDTGELFF